The 22 T cell receptor beta chains listed next were all sequenced from one sample in a study of post-analysis software for immune sequencing data. Study outcomes and limitations: TRBV5-6, TRBV5-1 and TRBV20-1 were among five TRBV segments more frequent in patients than controls.

cDNA libraries of TCR beta carried unique molecular identifiers. TCRdb reprocessed the PCR reads via MiXCR and lists one record per CDR3 protein. The sample consists of roughly 540,000 distinct CDR3 sequences, around a third of them appearing once. No antigen is known for these receptors. Sequences were obtained from blood. These receptors came from a girl between 2 and 17 years old with multiple sclerosis.

This clonotype was recorded many times. The chain employs TRBV7-6 and TRBJ2-7; D is unclear. The ends were cut back, 7 bases at V and 6 bases at J, with 16 bases in the middle. Germline values: CDR1 SGHVS, CDR2 FNYEAQ. The CDR3 sequence is 13 residues long. CDR3 region: CASTISYSAEQYF. The CDR3 DNA follows: TGTGCCAGCACCATTTCGTACTCAGCCGAGCAGTACTTC.

This clonotype was seen a few times. CDR3 region: CASSSGLAGGHYEQYF. For the CDR3, the DNA is TGTGCCAGCAGTTCGGGGTTAGCGGGGGGGCACTACGAGCAGTACTTC. The chain is built from TRBV6-6 and TRBJ2-7, with TRBD2 matching 11 bases. The germline CDR1 and CDR2 sequences are MNHNY and SVGAGI (reference sequence). V trimming: 4 bases; J trimming: 3 bases; junction bases outside the gene matches: 8. This CDR3 has 16 amino acids.

The chain links TRBV3-1 to TRBJ2-7; D is unresolved. V was trimmed by 0 bases and J by 2 bases, leaving 8 bases between them. The germline CDR1 and CDR2 sequences are LGHDT and YNNKEL (reference sequence). This CDR3 contains 14 residues. CDR3 DNA sequence: TGTGCCAGCAGCCAAGATACTACGACCTACGAGCAGTACTTC. This gives the protein CASSQDTTTYEQYF.

The chain links TRBV15 to TRBJ2-7; TRBD1 agrees at 10 bases. V shed 1 base, J shed 5 bases, and the junction held 14 bases outside the gene matches. The CDR3 contains 18 residues. Germline CDR1 LNHNV, CDR2 YYDKDF (reference sequence). The CDR3 nucleotides are TGTGCCACCAGCAGAGGCTACGCCGGGACAGGGGCTCCTCACGAGCAGTACTTC. Amino acids: CATSRGYAGTGAPHEQYF.

This chain connects TRBV14 to TRBJ2-7; 9 bases align to TRBD1. With the DNA end fitting TRBJ2-5 better, the J assignment may be wrong. In germline, CDR1 is SGHDN, CDR2 FVKESK. This CDR3 region has 16 residues. DNA for the CDR3: TGTGCCAGCAGCCGCAGAGACAGGGGGATACCAGAGACCCAGTACTTC. Translating it yields CASSRRDRGIPETQYF.

The table lists this clonotype with a few counts. The J gene is TRBJ1-2, the V gene TRBV29-1; D is possibly TRBD1 (6 bases). V lost 5 bases and J 6 bases, leaving 16 bases between the germline ends. Germline V lookup: CDR1 SQVTM, CDR2 ANQGSEA. The CDR3 is made up of 13 amino acids. Here the CDR3 DNA reads TGCAGCGTTACGATCGGGACAAGCCATGGCTACACCTTC. Translating it yields CSVTIGTSHGYTF.

The chain recombines TRBV4-1 with TRBJ2-1; 13 bases match TRBD2. This CDR3 has 17 amino acids. Germline CDR1 is MGHRA and CDR2 is YSYEKL. V lost 0 bases, J lost 9 bases, and 8 bases stayed unmatched. CDR3 sequence reads: CASSQETLAGGLVEQFF. CDR3 DNA: TGCGCCAGCAGCCAAGAAACACTAGCGGGGGGGTTGGTTGAGCAGTTCTTC.

DNA of the CDR3: TGTGCCAGCAGTGATCTAGCGGGGGGGCCACGCACAGATACGCAGTATTTT. Protein: CASSDLAGGPRTDTQYF. The V gene is TRBV6-1, the J gene TRBJ2-3, with 12 bases identical to TRBD2. Germline trimming cut 3 bases from V and 1 base from J; bases unmatched to any gene: 5. The CDR3 has 17 amino acids. Per germline, CDR1 MNHNS and CDR2 SASEGT.

With respect to this clonotype: One junction end does not reproduce the germline sequence, and a read error may be involved. The V and J genes are TRBV6-6 and TRBJ2-7; D ambiguous. Germline V gene data show CDR1 as MNHNY and CDR2 as SVGAGI (reference sequence). The CDR3 runs 13 residues. The CDR3 region has the DNA TGTGCCAGCAGCATCGGGCCAAGCTACGAGCACTACTTC. It codes for CASSIGPSYEHYF.

V usage is TRBV5-6 and J usage is TRBJ2-5; no firm D call. Trimming shortened V by 2 bases and J by 1 base, and 15 bases separated the two germline ends. This CDR3 comprises 16 residues. Germline V gene data show CDR1 as SGHDT and CDR2 as YYEEEE. The CDR3 region is CASSFGGEGFQETQYF. The CDR3 DNA sequence: TGTGCCAGCAGCTTCGGCGGAGAAGGGTTCCAAGAGACCCAGTACTTC.

The genes are TRBV5-1 and TRBJ2-3; D could derive from TRBD1 or TRBD2 (5 bases each). The germline V gene has CDR1 SGHRS and CDR2 YFSETQ. Deletions cut 6 bases from V and 2 bases from J, with 16 bases between. This CDR3 has 15 residues. The CDR3 region is CASTPSGGFTDTQYF. CDR3 nucleotide sequence: TGCGCCAGCACCCCATCTGGGGGTTTCACAGATACGCAGTATTTT.

This clonotype has only a few counts. The V and J genes are TRBV7-6 and TRBJ1-4; D possibly corresponds to TRBD1 (6 bases). V dropped 5 bases and J dropped 4 bases, with 14 bases sitting between them. Germline-derived CDR1 and CDR2 are SGHVS and FNYEAQ. The CDR3 has 15 amino acids. The CDR3 nucleotides read TGTGCCAGCAGCCTACTGGGGACAAGTAATGAAAAACTGTTTTTT. The encoded protein is CASSLLGTSNEKLFF.

This clonotype came up a few times. This CDR3 is CAISEDAQETQYF. The CDR3, as DNA: TGTGCCATCAGTGAGGACGCCCAAGAGACCCAGTACTTC. The chain is built from TRBV10-3 and TRBJ2-5; D is unclear. Trimming removed 2 bases from V and 1 base from J, with 5 bases in between. The V gene's germline CDR1 is ENHRY and CDR2 SYGVKD. The CDR3 extends over 13 amino acids.

The chain uses TRBV7-2 and TRBJ2-3, with TRBD1 identical over 9 bases. The CDR3 consists of 16 residues. Germline CDR1 reads SGHTA; CDR2 reads FQGNSA. Trimming cost V 5 bases and J 4 bases; bases outside gene matches: 10. The CDR3 DNA reads TGTGCCAGCAGCAAAACAGGGGGCCAATGGGCAGATACGCAGTATTTT. Translated, it gives CASSKTGGQWADTQYF.

The chain employs TRBV6-5 and TRBJ1-3, with a tentative D call TRBD1 (5 bases). CDR3 length: 16 amino acids. V was clipped by 2 bases and J by 2 bases, with 13 bases between them. Germline loops: CDR1 MNHEY, CDR2 SVGAGI. Written as DNA, the CDR3 is TGTGCCAGCAGTTACCGTGGCAGGGTGACTGGAAACACCATATATTTT. Encoded protein: CASSYRGRVTGNTIYF.

The chain is built from TRBV7-9 and TRBJ2-4; TRBD2 might be the D (5 bases). The J call could be wrong; TRBJ2-7 is a better fit for the DNA end. This CDR3 contains 13 residues. Germline CDR1 SEHNR, CDR2 FQNEAQ (reference sequence). The CDR3 here is CASSLEEVYEQYF. DNA for the CDR3: TGTGCCAGCAGCTTGGAGGAAGTCTACGAGCAGTACTTC.

In the case of this clonotype: This clone may be a read error of a much larger clone one base away. This chain joins TRBV28 and TRBJ2-5; D gene unclear. In germline, CDR1 is MDHEN, CDR2 SYDVKM. The CDR3 length is 16 residues. V was cut by 3 bases and J by 5 bases, with 19 bases left in between. The CDR3 protein is CASSLGGREVVETQYF. CDR3 coding DNA: TGTGCCAGCAGTTTGGGCGGCCGTGAGGTAGTGGAGACCCAGTACTTC. Drawing the rest from reference TRBV28 and TRBJ2-5, the complete variable domain is DVKVTQSSRYLVKRTGEKVFLECVQDMDHENMFWYRQDPGLGLRLIYFSYDVKMKEKGDIPEGYSVSREKKERFSLILESASTNQTSMYLCASSLGGREVVETQYFGPGTRLLVL.

This clonotype appeared a few times. The chain recombines TRBV29-1 with TRBJ1-5, with D unclear. CDR3 length: 8 amino acids. The germline V gene encodes CDR1 SQVTM and CDR2 ANQGSEA. The chain's CDR3 is CTAKPQHF. CDR3 DNA sequence: TGCACCGCCAAGCCCCAGCATTTT.

V and J are TRBV6-5 and TRBJ2-7; TRBD1 might be the D (5 bases). V gave up 4 bases and J gave up 0 bases, with 13 bases separating them. This CDR3 has 15 amino acids. Germline values: CDR1 MNHEY, CDR2 SVGAGI. The DNA of the CDR3 is TGTGCCAGCAGTTCTGGGGCAGACCTCTCCTACGAGCAGTACTTC. The encoded protein is CASSSGADLSYEQYF.

In this sample, this clonotype turned up a few times. This chain uses TRBV7-9 with TRBJ1-5; D gene ambiguous. The CDR3 consists of 13 residues. Trimming shortened V by 3 bases and J by 2 bases, and 5 bases separated the two germline ends. Germline V gene lookup returns CDR1 SEHNR and CDR2 FQNEAQ (reference sequence). CDR3 nucleotides: TGTGCCAGCAGCTTTAGTGGCAATCAGCCCCAGCATTTT. This gives the protein CASSFSGNQPQHF.

This clonotype was picked up one time. The V call is TRBV7-3, the J call TRBJ2-1; a possible D gene is TRBD2 (5 bases). V was cut by 1 base and J by 7 bases, with 11 bases left in between. Germline V CDR1 and CDR2: SGHTA, FQGTGA. The CDR3 length is 14 residues. CDR3 in DNA: TGTGCCAGCAGCTTAAAAGGCCCGGGGAATGAGCAGTTCTTC. It translates to CASSLKGPGNEQFF.

This clonotype has a handful of counts. This chain links TRBV20-1 with TRBJ2-2; D remains unclear. The CDR3 consists of 14 residues. Germline CDR1 and CDR2: DFQATT and SNEGSKA (reference sequence). V was trimmed by 6 bases and J by 0 bases, leaving 11 bases between them. The CDR3 sequence is CSARNPPNTGELFF. CDR3 bases: TGCAGTGCCCGTAACCCCCCGAACACCGGGGAGCTGTTTTTT.